These 4 T cell receptor beta chains came from one sample sequenced in a study of T cells in Graves' hyperthyroidism and ophthalmopathy. Regions amplified from RNA transcripts were the TCR beta CDR3 regions. HTBI primers were used for first-round RT-PCR of the TCR CDR3. TCRdb itself ran the multiplex PCR reads through MiXCR, one entry per CDR3 protein. The sample carries about 300,000 distinct CDR3 sequences, around 20% recorded once. Sequencing was performed on blood. The receptors shown here come from a man between 50 and 59 years old with Graves' ophthalmopathy.

The J gene is TRBJ2-3, the V gene TRBV7-3, with TRBD2 as a possible D gene (6 bases). Per germline, CDR1 SGHTA and CDR2 FQGTGA. This CDR3 contains 14 residues. V was cut by 5 bases and J by 2 bases, with 11 bases left in between. CDR3 in amino acids: CASSPAGITDTQYF. In DNA, the CDR3 is TGTGCCAGCAGCCCCGCGGGGATCACAGATACGCAGTATTTT.

This clonotype occurred many times. The V call is TRBV7-3, the J call TRBJ1-1; tentative D call: TRBD1 (6 bases). V was cut by 5 bases and J by 4 bases, with 17 bases left in between. The CDR3 loop spans 15 amino acids. Germline V gene data show CDR1 as SGHTA and CDR2 as FQGTGA. The DNA for the CDR3 is TGTGCCAGCAGCGGTGATGGGGGGCCGGTCACTGAAGCTTTCTTT. Translation gives CASSGDGGPVTEAFF.

This clonotype was detected only a few times. The chain has TRBV29-1 and TRBJ2-4, with D perhaps matching TRBD2 (5 bases). The CDR3 contains 19 residues. Trimming removed 0 bases from V and 3 bases from J, with 24 bases in between. Looked up from germline, CDR1 is SQVTM and CDR2 is ANQGSEA. CDR3 in amino acids: CSVEDHRRRSERVKNIQYF. The CDR3 region has the DNA TGCAGCGTTGAAGATCATCGGCGGAGGAGCGAGAGGGTCAAAAACATTCAGTACTTC.

This clonotype showed up many times. V usage is TRBV12-5 and J usage is TRBJ2-7, with 7 bases identical to TRBD2. This CDR3 region has 14 residues. V lost 11 bases, J lost 5 bases, and 15 bases stayed unmatched. The V gene's germline CDR1 is LGHNT and CDR2 FRNRAP. The CDR3 sequence is CASCGRETSHEQYF. The CDR3 coding sequence is TGTGCTTCCTGCGGGCGGGAGACGTCCCACGAGCAGTACTTC.